The rows below give T cell receptor beta chains drawn from one sample of a study of blood T cell repertoires in COVID-19. TCRdb keeps only in-frame clones here, not all; method: immunoSEQ multiplex PCR. The sample has around 140,000 clones, 75% to 90% seen once; the top ten hold 13%. The sequenced material came from peripheral blood. The origin of the receptors is a man younger than 30 with COVID-19, enrolled during active disease. CDR3s include the opening cysteine and the closing phenylalanine or tryptophan. A D gene is named only where the DNA matches it firmly. Rows give clone size only sometimes, using once, few, many, or a class for an expanded clone.

d_call,clone_size,j_call,v_call,cdr3_aa,cdr3_nt
TRBD2,NA,TRBJ2-3,TRBV7-6,CASSFAPGTSVTDTQYF,TGTGCCAGCAGCTTCGCCCCAGGGACTAGCGTAACAGATACGCAGTATTTT
TRBD2,NA,TRBJ2-3,TRBV6-5,CASSLRGRGTDTQYF,TGTGCCAGCAGTTTACGGGGGAGGGGCACAGATACGCAGTATTTT
TRBD2,NA,TRBJ2-7,TRBV11-1,CASSTHWTRYEQYF,TGTGCCAGCAGCACTCACTGGACTAGGTACGAGCAGTACTTC
TRBD2,NA,TRBJ2-1,TRBV11-3,CASSSGLAGVNEQFF,TGTGCCAGCAGCTCCGGACTAGCGGGAGTCAATGAGCAGTTCTTC
NA,NA,TRBJ2-1,TRBV9,CASSVDRANEQFF,TGTGCCAGCAGCGTAGACAGGGCCAATGAGCAGTTCTTC
NA,NA,TRBJ2-1,TRBV9,CASSPRQYNEQFF,TGTGCCAGCAGCCCCCGCCAGTACAATGAGCAGTTCTTC
NA,NA,TRBJ1-5,TRBV2,CASRPGDGNQPQHF,TGTGCCAGCAGACCAGGGGACGGCAATCAGCCCCAGCATTTT
NA,NA,TRBJ2-7,TRBV28,CASSYPTEDEQYF,TGTGCCAGCAGTTACCCGACAGAGGACGAGCAGTACTTC
TRBD2,NA,TRBJ2-3,TRBV6-4,CASSDSLAGSDTQYF,TGTGCCAGCAGTGACTCGCTAGCGGGATCAGATACGCAGTATTTT
TRBD2,NA,TRBJ2-1,TRBV28,CASSPLGGDTYNEQFF,TGTGCCAGCAGTCCTTTGGGAGGGGATACCTACAATGAGCAGTTCTTC
TRBD1,NA,TRBJ2-3,TRBV18,CASSPLTGGTDTQYF,TGTGCCAGCTCACCTCTGACAGGGGGCACAGATACGCAGTATTTT
NA,NA,TRBJ1-1,TRBV11-2,CASEGRGDTEAFF,TGTGCCAGCGAGGGGCGCGGGGACACTGAAGCTTTCTTT
NA,NA,TRBJ1-1,TRBV7-2,CASSLGEGAVLSGAEAFF,TGTGCCAGCAGCTTAGGTGAGGGCGCGGTCCTCTCGGGGGCTGAAGCTTTCTTT
TRBD2,NA,TRBJ2-1,TRBV27,CASSQTDLGLAGYNEQFF,TGTGCCAGCAGTCAAACCGACTTGGGGCTAGCGGGCTACAATGAGCAGTTCTTC
NA,NA,TRBJ2-7,TRBV19,CASSIGRASYEQYF,TGTGCCAGTAGTATAGGCAGGGCCAGTTACGAGCAGTACTTC
TRBD1,NA,TRBJ1-5,TRBV6-6,CASTSSGQGTNQPQHF,TGTGCCAGCACCTCAAGCGGACAGGGGACCAATCAGCCCCAGCATTTT
TRBD1,NA,TRBJ2-7,TRBV28,CASSSFTDRTSYEQYF,TGTGCCAGCAGTTCATTCACGGACAGGACTTCCTACGAGCAGTACTTC
TRBD2,NA,TRBJ2-1,TRBV7-8,CASSPGRGGSYNEQFF,TGTGCCAGCAGCCCAGGTCGGGGGGGCTCCTACAATGAGCAGTTCTTC
NA,NA,TRBJ1-4,TRBV4-2,CASSQGGLSRATNEKLFF,TGTGCCAGCAGCCAAGGAGGTCTTAGCCGGGCAACTAATGAAAAACTGTTTTTT
NA,NA,TRBJ2-2,TRBV7-8,CASGERTPGSCFF,NA
NA,once,TRBJ2-1,TRBV9,CASSAGLGSYNEQFF,TGTGCCAGCAGCGCCGGTCTAGGCTCCTACAATGAGCAGTTCTTC
NA,once,TRBJ2-5,TRBV4-1,CASSQELEGEETQYF,TGCGCCAGCAGCCAAGAGTTAGAGGGGGAAGAGACCCAGTACTTC
NA,NA,TRBJ2-3,TRBV6-1,CASSDSSPQTDTQYF,TGTGCCAGCAGTGATAGTTCGCCCCAAACAGATACGCAGTATTTT
TRBD1,NA,TRBJ1-2,TRBV30,CAWSADRLGYTF,TGTGCCTGGAGCGCGGACAGGCTTGGCTACACCTTC
NA,NA,TRBJ2-7,TRBV10-2,CASSVRIGGLTYEQYF,TGCGCCAGCAGTGTCAGGATCGGGGGACTCACCTACGAGCAGTACTTC
NA,NA,TRBJ1-4,TRBV28,CASIGQTFATNEKLFF,TGTGCCAGCATCGGTCAGACATTTGCAACTAATGAAAAACTGTTTTTT
TRBD1,NA,TRBJ1-2,TRBV19,CASKEGTANYGYTF,TGTGCCAGTAAGGAGGGGACAGCTAACTATGGCTACACCTTC
TRBD2,NA,TRBJ2-3,TRBV28,CASSSEGTSGRFSDTQYF,TGTGCCAGCAGTTCGGAGGGGACTAGCGGGAGGTTTTCAGATACGCAGTATTTT
NA,NA,TRBJ2-1,TRBV27,CASASPGYNEQFF,TGTGCCAGCGCCAGCCCGGGTTACAATGAGCAGTTCTTC
NA,NA,TRBJ2-7,TRBV5-5,CASSLLGYEQYF,TGTGCCAGCAGCTTACTCGGCTACGAGCAGTACTTC
NA,NA,TRBJ1-3,TRBV9,CASSVAPGNTIYF,TGTGCCAGCAGCGTAGCCCCAGGAAACACCATATATTTT
NA,once,TRBJ2-7,TRBV27,CASSSWVPPTSSYEQYF,TGTGCCAGCAGTTCTTGGGTCCCACCAACTAGCTCCTACGAGCAGTACTTC
TRBD2,once,TRBJ2-3,TRBV7-3,CASSSGTSSLTDTQYF,TGTGCCAGCAGCTCCGGGACTAGCAGTCTCACAGATACGCAGTATTTT
NA,once,TRBJ2-5,TRBV19,CASSTDIPQETQYF,TGTGCCAGTAGTACGGACATCCCACAAGAGACCCAGTACTTC
TRBD1,NA,TRBJ2-5,TRBV5-6,CASSLIGQGAGRETQYF,TGTGCCAGCAGCTTGATTGGACAGGGGGCAGGCAGAGAGACCCAGTACTTC
NA,NA,TRBJ2-2,TRBV6-6,CASSYRQAPGTGELFF,TGTGCCAGCAGTTACAGGCAGGCCCCTGGGACCGGGGAGCTGTTTTTT
TRBD1,NA,TRBJ2-7,TRBV3-1/TRBV3-2,CASSRPLRDRVYEQYF,TGTGCCAGCAGCCGACCCCTCCGGGACAGGGTCTACGAGCAGTACTTC
NA,NA,TRBJ2-7,TRBV9,CASSVAESLYEQYF,TGTGCCAGCAGCGTAGCTGAGTCCCTCTACGAGCAGTACTTC
NA,NA,TRBJ1-3,TRBV18,CASSPTVGALGNTIYF,TGTGCCAGCTCACCAACGGTAGGGGCGTTGGGAAACACCATATATTTT
NA,NA,TRBJ2-7,TRBV4-1,CASSANAESSYEQYF,TGCGCCAGCAGCGCGAACGCCGAGAGCTCCTACGAGCAGTACTTC
NA,NA,TRBJ1-3,TRBV9,CASSVGRPSSGNTIYF,TGTGCCAGCAGCGTAGGTAGGCCTAGCTCTGGAAACACCATATATTTT
NA,NA,TRBJ1-4,TRBV27,CAPPQGPFPANEKLLF,TGTGCCCCCCCACAGGGCCCTTTTCCTGCTAATGAAAAACTGCTTTTT
TRBD2,NA,TRBJ2-2,TRBV9,CASSAAGTSGRAGWTGELFF,TGTGCCAGCAGCGCCGCCGGGACTAGCGGGAGGGCCGGATGGACCGGGGAGCTGTTTTTT
NA,NA,TRBJ2-4,TRBV24-1,CATSDFRGDIQYF,TGTGCCACCAGTGATTTCCGGGGTGACATTCAGTACTTC
NA,NA,TRBJ1-6,TRBV7-9,CASSLAQLGNSPLHF,TGTGCCAGCAGCTTAGCGCAACTGGGCAATTCACCCCTCCACTTT
NA,NA,TRBJ2-1,TRBV5-4,CASSPGNEQFF,TGTGCCAGCAGCCCGGGGAATGAGCAGTTCTTC
TRBD2,NA,TRBJ2-3,TRBV5-4,CASSWGLEGSDTQYF,TGTGCCAGCAGCTGGGGACTAGAGGGCTCAGATACGCAGTATTTT
TRBD2,NA,TRBJ2-1,TRBV9,CASSSNREGPYNEQFF,TGTGCCAGCAGCTCAAACCGGGAGGGCCCGTATAATGAGCAGTTCTTC
TRBD2,once,TRBJ2-5,TRBV10-3,CAISDSSRLAGEETQYF,TGTGCCATCAGTGATAGCTCCCGGCTAGCGGGAGAAGAGACCCAGTACTTC
NA,NA,TRBJ2-1,TRBV4-3,CASSQDWAGNEQFF,TGCGCCAGCAGCCAAGATTGGGCTGGGAATGAGCAGTTCTTC
NA,NA,TRBJ1-2,TRBV28,CASLPPGVVYGYTF,TGTGCCAGCCTTCCTCCAGGGGTCGTCTATGGCTACACCTTC
TRBD1,NA,TRBJ2-7,TRBV6-2/TRBV6-3,CASSVPPGQGAYEQYF,TGTGCCAGCAGTGTACCTCCGGGACAGGGGGCCTACGAGCAGTACTTC
NA,few,TRBJ1-4,TRBV28,CASSYRFTNEKLFF,TGTGCCAGCAGCTACAGGTTCACTAATGAAAAACTGTTTTTT
TRBD2,NA,TRBJ2-7,TRBV9,CASSVGPMGGIYEQYF,TGTGCCAGCAGCGTAGGACCAATGGGAGGGATCTACGAGCAGTACTTC
TRBD1,NA,TRBJ1-4,TRBV15,CATSRTGVDEKLLF,TGTGCCACCAGCAGGACAGGGGTGGACGAAAAACTGCTTTTT
TRBD2,NA,TRBJ2-7,TRBV7-9,CASSFGLAAHEQYF,TGTGCCAGCAGCTTCGGACTAGCGGCCCACGAGCAGTACTTC
TRBD1,NA,TRBJ2-7,TRBV19,CASSTDRATDEQYF,TGTGCCAGTAGTACCGACAGGGCCACGGACGAGCAGTACTTC
TRBD2,NA,TRBJ2-7,TRBV4-2,CASSLAGGRSYEQYF,TGTGCCAGCAGCCTCGCGGGCGGGAGGTCTTACGAGCAGTACTTC
TRBD2,NA,TRBJ2-1,TRBV28,CASSRSGTSGDNEQFF,TGTGCCAGCAGTCGTTCCGGGACTAGCGGAGACAATGAGCAGTTCTTC